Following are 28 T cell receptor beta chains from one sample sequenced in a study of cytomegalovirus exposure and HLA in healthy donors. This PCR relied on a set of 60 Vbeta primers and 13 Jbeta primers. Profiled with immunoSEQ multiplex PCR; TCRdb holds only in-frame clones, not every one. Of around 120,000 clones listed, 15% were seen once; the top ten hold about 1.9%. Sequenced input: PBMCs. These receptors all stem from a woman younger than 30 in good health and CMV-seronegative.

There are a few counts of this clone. CDR3 in amino acids: CAIRGTTLSDEQFF. The CDR3 DNA is TGTGCCATCAGGGGGACTACCCTGTCTGATGAGCAGTTCTTC. The rearrangement links TRBV10-3 to TRBJ2-1; 7 bases line up with TRBD2. Germline values: CDR1 ENHRY, CDR2 SYGVKD. Unmatched junction bases numbered 10, after V lost 6 bases and J lost 8 bases. The CDR3 is 14 amino acids.

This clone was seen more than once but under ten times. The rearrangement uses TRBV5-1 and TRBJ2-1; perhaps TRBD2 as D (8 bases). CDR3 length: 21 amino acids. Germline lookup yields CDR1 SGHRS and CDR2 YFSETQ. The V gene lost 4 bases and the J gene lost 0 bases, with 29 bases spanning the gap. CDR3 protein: CASSGPGQHHRLALSYNEQFF. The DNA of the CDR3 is TGCGCCAGCAGCGGACCGGGACAGCACCACCGACTAGCGCTCTCCTACAATGAGCAGTTCTTC.

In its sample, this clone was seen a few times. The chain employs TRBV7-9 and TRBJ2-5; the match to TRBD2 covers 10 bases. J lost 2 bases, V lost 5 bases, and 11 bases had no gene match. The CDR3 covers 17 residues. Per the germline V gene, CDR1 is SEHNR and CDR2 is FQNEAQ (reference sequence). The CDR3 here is CASSARTSGRGQETQYF. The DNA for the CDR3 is TGTGCCAGCAGCGCTAGGACTAGCGGAAGAGGACAAGAGACCCAGTACTTC.

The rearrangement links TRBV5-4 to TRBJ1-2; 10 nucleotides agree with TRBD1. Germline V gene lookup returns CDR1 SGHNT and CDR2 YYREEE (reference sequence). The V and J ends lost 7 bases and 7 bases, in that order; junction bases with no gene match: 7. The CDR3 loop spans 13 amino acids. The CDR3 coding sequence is TGTGCCAGCCAACCCGACAGGGGGCTTGGCTACACCTTC. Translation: CASQPDRGLGYTF. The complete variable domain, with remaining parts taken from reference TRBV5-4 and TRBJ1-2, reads ETGVTQSPTHLIKTRGQQVTLRCSSQSGHNTVSWYQQALGQGPQFIFQYYREEENGRGNFPPRFSGLQFPNYSSELNVNALELDDSALYLCASQPDRGLGYTFGSGTRLTVV.

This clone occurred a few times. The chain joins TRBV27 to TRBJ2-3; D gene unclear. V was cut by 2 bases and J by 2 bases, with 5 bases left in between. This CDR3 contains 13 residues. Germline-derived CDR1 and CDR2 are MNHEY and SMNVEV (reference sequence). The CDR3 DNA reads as TGTGCCAGCAGTTTAGTTAACACAGATACGCAGTATTTT. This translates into CASSLVNTDTQYF.

The chain's CDR3 is CASSTTGANYGYTF. The CDR3 region has the DNA TGTGCCAGCAGCACTACAGGAGCTAACTATGGCTACACCTTC. V and J are TRBV5-6 and TRBJ1-2; D might be TRBD1 (5 bases). The CDR3 contains 14 residues. The V end was cut by 4 bases, the J end by 0 bases, with 10 bases between. The germline CDR1 and CDR2 sequences are SGHDT and YYEEEE.

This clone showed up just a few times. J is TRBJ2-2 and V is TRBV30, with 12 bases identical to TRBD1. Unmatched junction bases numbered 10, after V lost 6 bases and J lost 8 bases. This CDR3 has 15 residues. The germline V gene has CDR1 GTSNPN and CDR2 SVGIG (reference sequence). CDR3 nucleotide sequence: TGTGCCTGCACCGGGACAGGGGGCAAGACGGGGGAGCTGTTTTTT. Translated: CACTGTGGKTGELFF.

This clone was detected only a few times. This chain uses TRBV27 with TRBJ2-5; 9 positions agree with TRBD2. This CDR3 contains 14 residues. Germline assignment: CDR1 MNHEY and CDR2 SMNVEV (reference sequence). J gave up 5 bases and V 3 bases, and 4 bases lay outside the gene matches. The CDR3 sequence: CASSFSGSGETQYF. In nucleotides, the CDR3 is TGTGCCAGCAGTTTTAGCGGGAGCGGTGAGACCCAGTACTTC.

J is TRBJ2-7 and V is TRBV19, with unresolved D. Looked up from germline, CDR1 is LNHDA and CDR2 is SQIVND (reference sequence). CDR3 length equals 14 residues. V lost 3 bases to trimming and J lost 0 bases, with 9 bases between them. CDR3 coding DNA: TGTGCCAGTAGTATGGTCGCAGGCTCCTACGAGCAGTACTTC. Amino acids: CASSMVAGSYEQYF. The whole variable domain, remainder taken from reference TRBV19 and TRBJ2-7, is DGGITQSPKYLFRKEGQNVTLSCEQNLNHDAMYWYRQDPGQGLRLIYYSQIVNDFQKGDIAEGYSVSREKKESFPLTVTSAQKNPTAFYLCASSMVAGSYEQYFGPGTRLTVT.

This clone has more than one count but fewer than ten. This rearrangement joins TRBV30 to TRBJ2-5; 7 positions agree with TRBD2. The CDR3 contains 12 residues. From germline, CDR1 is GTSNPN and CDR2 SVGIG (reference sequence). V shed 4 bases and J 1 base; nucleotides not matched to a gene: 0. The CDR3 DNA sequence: TGTGCCTGGACTAGCGGCCAAGAGACCCAGTACTTC. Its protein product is CAWTSGQETQYF.

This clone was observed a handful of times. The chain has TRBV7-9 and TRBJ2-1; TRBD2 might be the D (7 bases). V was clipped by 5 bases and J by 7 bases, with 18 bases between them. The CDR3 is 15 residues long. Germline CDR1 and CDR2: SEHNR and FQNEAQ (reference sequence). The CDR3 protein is CASSPGGGAKNEQFF. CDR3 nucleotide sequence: TGTGCCAGCAGCCCCGGCGGGGGCGCGAAGAATGAGCAGTTCTTC.

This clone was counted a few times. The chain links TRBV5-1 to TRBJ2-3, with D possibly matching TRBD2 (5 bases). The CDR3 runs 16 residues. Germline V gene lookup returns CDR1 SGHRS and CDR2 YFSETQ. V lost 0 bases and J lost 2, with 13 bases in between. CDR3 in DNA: TGCGCCAGCAGCTTGGCTCGGGAAACCCCCACAGATACGCAGTATTTT. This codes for CASSLARETPTDTQYF.

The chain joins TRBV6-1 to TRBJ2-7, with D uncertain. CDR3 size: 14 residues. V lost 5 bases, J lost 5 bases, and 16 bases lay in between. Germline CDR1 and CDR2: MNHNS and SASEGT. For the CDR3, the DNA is TGTGCCAGCAGTCTAAGGAGTCTGCCTGACGAGCAGTACTTC. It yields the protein CASSLRSLPDEQYF.

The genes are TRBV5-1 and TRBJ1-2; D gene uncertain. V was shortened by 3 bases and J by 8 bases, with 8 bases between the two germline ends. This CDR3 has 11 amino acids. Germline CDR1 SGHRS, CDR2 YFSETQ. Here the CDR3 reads CASSSPEGYTF. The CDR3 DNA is TGCGCCAGCAGCTCGCCCGAGGGCTACACCTTC. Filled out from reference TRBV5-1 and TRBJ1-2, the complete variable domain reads KAGVTQTPRYLIKTRGQQVTLSCSPISGHRSVSWYQQTPGQGLQFLFEYFSETQRNKGNFPGRFSGRQFSNSRSEMNVSTLELGDSALYLCASSSPEGYTFGSGTRLTVV.

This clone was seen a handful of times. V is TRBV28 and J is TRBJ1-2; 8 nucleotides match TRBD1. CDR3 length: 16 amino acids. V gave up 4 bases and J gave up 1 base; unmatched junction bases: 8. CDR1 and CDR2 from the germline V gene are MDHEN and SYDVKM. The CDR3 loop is CASSSPGQEINYGYTF. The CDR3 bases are TGTGCCAGCAGTTCGCCGGGACAGGAGATTAACTATGGCTACACCTTC.

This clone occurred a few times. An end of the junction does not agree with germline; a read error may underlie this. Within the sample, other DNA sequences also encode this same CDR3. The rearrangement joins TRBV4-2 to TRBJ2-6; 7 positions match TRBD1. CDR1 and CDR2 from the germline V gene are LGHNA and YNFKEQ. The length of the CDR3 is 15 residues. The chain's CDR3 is CASSQDPRGSNVLTF. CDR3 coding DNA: TGTGCCAGCAGTCAAGACCCCAGGGGGTCCAACGTCCTGACTTTC.

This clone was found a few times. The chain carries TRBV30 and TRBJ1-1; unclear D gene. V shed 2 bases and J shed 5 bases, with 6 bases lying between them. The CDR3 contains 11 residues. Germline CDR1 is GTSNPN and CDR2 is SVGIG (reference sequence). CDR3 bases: TGTGCCTGGAGTATCGGGACTGAAGCTTTCTTT. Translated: CAWSIGTEAFF.

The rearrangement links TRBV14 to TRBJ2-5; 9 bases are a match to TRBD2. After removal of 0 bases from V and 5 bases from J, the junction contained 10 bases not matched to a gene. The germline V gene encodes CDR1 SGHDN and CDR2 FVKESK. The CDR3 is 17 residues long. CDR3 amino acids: CASSQDMIAGAMETQYF. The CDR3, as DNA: TGTGCCAGCAGCCAAGATATGATAGCGGGAGCTATGGAGACCCAGTACTTC. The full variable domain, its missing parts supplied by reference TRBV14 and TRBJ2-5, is EAGVTQFPSHSVIEKGQTVTLRCDPISGHDNLYWYRRVMGKEIKFLLHFVKESKQDESGMPNNRFLAERTGGTYSTLKVQPAELEDSGVYFCASSQDMIAGAMETQYFGPGTRLLVL.

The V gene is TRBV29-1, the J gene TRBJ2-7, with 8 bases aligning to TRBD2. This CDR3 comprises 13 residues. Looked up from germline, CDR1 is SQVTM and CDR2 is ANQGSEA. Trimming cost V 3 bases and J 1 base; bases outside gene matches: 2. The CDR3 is CSVEGGGSYEQYF. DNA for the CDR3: TGCAGCGTTGAGGGCGGGGGGTCCTACGAGCAGTACTTC.

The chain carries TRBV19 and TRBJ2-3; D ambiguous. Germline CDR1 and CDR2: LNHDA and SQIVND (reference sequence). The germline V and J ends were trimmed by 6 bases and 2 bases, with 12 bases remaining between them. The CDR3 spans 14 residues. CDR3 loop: CASSPLPTTDTQYF. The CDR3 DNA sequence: TGTGCCAGTAGCCCGCTTCCTACCACAGATACGCAGTATTTT.

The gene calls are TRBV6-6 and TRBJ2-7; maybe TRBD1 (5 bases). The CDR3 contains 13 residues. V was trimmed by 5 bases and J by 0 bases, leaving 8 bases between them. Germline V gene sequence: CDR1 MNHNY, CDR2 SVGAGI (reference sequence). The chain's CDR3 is CASSAQGSYEQYF. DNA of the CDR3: TGTGCCAGCAGTGCGCAGGGCTCCTACGAGCAGTACTTC.

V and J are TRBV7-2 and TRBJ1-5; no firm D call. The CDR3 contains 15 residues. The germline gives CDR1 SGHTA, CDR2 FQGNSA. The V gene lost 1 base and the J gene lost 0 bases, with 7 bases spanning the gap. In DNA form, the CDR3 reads TGTGCCAGCAGCTTAGGGCAGTATAGCAATCAGCCCCAGCATTTT. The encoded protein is CASSLGQYSNQPQHF.

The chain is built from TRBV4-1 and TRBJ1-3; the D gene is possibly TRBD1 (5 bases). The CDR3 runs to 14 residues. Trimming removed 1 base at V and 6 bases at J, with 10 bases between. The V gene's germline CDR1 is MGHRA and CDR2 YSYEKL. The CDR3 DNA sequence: TGCGCCAGCAGCCAAGTTAGGACACCAAACACCATATATTTT. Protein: CASSQVRTPNTIYF.

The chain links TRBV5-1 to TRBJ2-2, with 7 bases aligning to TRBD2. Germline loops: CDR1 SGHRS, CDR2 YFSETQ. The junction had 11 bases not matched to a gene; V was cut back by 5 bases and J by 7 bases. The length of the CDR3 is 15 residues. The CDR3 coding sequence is TGCGCCAGCAGACTGGCGGGGAGGGGAGACGGGGAGCTGTTTTTT. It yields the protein CASRLAGRGDGELFF.

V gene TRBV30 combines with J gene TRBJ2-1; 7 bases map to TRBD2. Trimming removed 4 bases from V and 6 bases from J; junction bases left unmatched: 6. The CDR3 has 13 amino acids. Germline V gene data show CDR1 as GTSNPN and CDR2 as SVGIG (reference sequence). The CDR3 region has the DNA TGTGCCTGGAAGAGCGGGATGGGCAATGAGCAGTTCTTC. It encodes CAWKSGMGNEQFF.

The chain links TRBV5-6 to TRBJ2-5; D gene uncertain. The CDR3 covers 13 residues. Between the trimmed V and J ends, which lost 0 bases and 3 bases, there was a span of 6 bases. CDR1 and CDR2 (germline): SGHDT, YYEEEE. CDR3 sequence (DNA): TGTGCCAGCAGCTTGGGCAGTGAAGAGACCCAGTACTTC. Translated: CASSLGSEETQYF.

The CDR3, as DNA: TGCAGCGTTTTGACAGGGGATGAGACCCAGTACTTC. Translated: CSVLTGDETQYF. V gene TRBV29-1 combines with J gene TRBJ2-5; 8 bases line up with TRBD1. CDR3 length: 12 residues. Germline V gene lookup returns CDR1 SQVTM and CDR2 ANQGSEA. Trimming removed 5 bases from V and 5 bases from J; junction bases left unmatched: 4. The whole variable domain, remainder taken from reference TRBV29-1 and TRBJ2-5, is SAVISQKPSRDICQRGTSLTIQCQVDSQVTMMFWYRQQPGQSLTLIATANQGSEATYESGFVIDKFPISRPNLTFSTLTVSNMSPEDSSIYLCSVLTGDETQYFGPGTRLLVL.

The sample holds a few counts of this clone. The CDR3 DNA sequence: TGTGCCAGCAGTAGACAGGGAAAATATGGCTACACCTTC. Its protein product is CASSRQGKYGYTF. V gene TRBV25-1 combines with J gene TRBJ1-2, with 7 bases fitting TRBD1. The V gene end was trimmed by 5 bases and the J gene end by 5 bases; junction bases not matched to a gene: 5. Germline V gene sequence: CDR1 MGHDK, CDR2 SYGVNS. The CDR3 runs 13 residues.